A selection of T cell receptor beta chains follows, all from one sample in a study of blood T cell repertoires in COVID-19. Repertoires were generated with immunoSEQ multiplex PCR, while TCRdb's copy carries only in-frame clones and drops some. The repertoire holds 200,000 or so clones, with roughly nine tenths as singletons. Sequencing input: PBMCs or T cells enriched from blood (not recorded which). The receptors shown here come from a woman in her late teens or twenties in a cohort exposed to, infected with or recovered from COVID-19 (not recorded which). Each CDR3 is given with its conserved first and last residue. A D gene is named only where the DNA matches it firmly. The size field is filled for only some rows; it gives once, few, many or a size class.

J,D,size,V,DNA,CDR3
TRBJ1-6,TRBD1,NA,TRBV2,TGTGCCAGCAATTTACAGGGGTTGGATTCACCCCTCCACTTT,CASNLQGLDSPLHF
TRBJ2-5,NA,NA,TRBV2,TGTGCCAGCAGTGAGAGGCGGATAGAAGAGACCCAGTACTTC,CASSERRIEETQYF
TRBJ1-2,TRBD1,NA,TRBV7-9,TGTGCCAGCAGCTTAGTGGACAGGGGGATCTATGGCTACACCTTC,CASSLVDRGIYGYTF
TRBJ2-1,NA,few,TRBV7-9,TGTGCCAGCAGCACGACTCGGCTGGGGTTCTTC,CASSTTRLGFF
TRBJ1-1,NA,NA,TRBV12-3/TRBV12-4,TGTGCCAGCAGACTGGGGAGCACTGAAGCTTTCTTT,CASRLGSTEAFF
TRBJ1-2,NA,NA,TRBV5-8,TGTGCCAGCAGCAGCCTGGACAGCTATGGCTACACCTTC,CASSSLDSYGYTF
TRBJ2-7,NA,NA,TRBV6-6,TGTGCCAGCAGTTACTCCGGGGGGCAAGTATACGAGCAGTACTTC,CASSYSGGQVYEQYF
TRBJ1-5,NA,NA,TRBV6-1,TGTGCCAGCAGTGAACGGAGGGACTATAGCAATCAGCCCCAGCATTTT,CASSERRDYSNQPQHF
TRBJ2-1,NA,NA,TRBV19,TGTGCCACGAACGGGTTAGGGGGCAATGAGCAGTTCTTC,CATNGLGGNEQFF
TRBJ2-1,NA,NA,TRBV27,TGTGCCAGCAGTTTATCGGACAGATACAATGAGCAGTTCTTC,CASSLSDRYNEQFF
TRBJ2-7,TRBD2,few,TRBV4-1,TGCGCCAGCAGCCAACCCACTAGCGGGAGAGAATACTACGAGCAGTACTTC,CASSQPTSGREYYEQYF
TRBJ1-6,NA,NA,TRBV25-1,TGTGCCAGCAGTGAACCGACAGCCCAATATTCACCCCTCCACTTT,CASSEPTAQYSPLHF
TRBJ2-1,TRBD2,NA,TRBV19,TGTGCCAGTAGTGCGAATAGCGGGGATGCCTACAATGAGCAGTTCTTC,CASSANSGDAYNEQFF
TRBJ2-5,TRBD2,NA,TRBV3-1/TRBV3-2,TGTGCCAGCAGCCTTTTCGGGACTAGTGCGACCCAGTACTTC,CASSLFGTSATQYF
TRBJ2-1,TRBD2,NA,TRBV7-3,TGTGCCAGCAGCTCCGGACTAGCGGACAATGAGCAGTTCTTC,CASSSGLADNEQFF